The clone carrying this T cell receptor (beta chain) has a count of ten or more. V was shortened by 3 bases and J by 0 bases, with 6 bases between the two germline ends. Germline CDR1 DFQATT, CDR2 SNEGSKA (reference sequence). The CDR3 has 12 amino acids. The source material, RNA transcripts, was used to amplify TCR beta CDR3 regions. Initially, a first-round RT-PCR of the TCR CDR3 employed the HTBI primer set. Each CDR3 protein gets one entry after TCRdb re-called the multiplex PCR reads with MiXCR. This table holds a few hundred thousand distinct CDR3 sequences, approximately 14% found once. This sample was included in a study of T cells in Graves' hyperthyroidism and ophthalmopathy.

V and J are TRBV20-1 and TRBJ2-7; D remains unclear. This clonotype was obtained from a woman aged 40-49 years with Graves' hyperthyroidism that later progressed to Graves' ophthalmopathy. Sequencing used blood. The CDR3 protein is CSASDSSYEQYF. CDR3 nucleotide sequence: TGCAGTGCTAGTGATAGCTCCTACGAGCAGTACTTC.